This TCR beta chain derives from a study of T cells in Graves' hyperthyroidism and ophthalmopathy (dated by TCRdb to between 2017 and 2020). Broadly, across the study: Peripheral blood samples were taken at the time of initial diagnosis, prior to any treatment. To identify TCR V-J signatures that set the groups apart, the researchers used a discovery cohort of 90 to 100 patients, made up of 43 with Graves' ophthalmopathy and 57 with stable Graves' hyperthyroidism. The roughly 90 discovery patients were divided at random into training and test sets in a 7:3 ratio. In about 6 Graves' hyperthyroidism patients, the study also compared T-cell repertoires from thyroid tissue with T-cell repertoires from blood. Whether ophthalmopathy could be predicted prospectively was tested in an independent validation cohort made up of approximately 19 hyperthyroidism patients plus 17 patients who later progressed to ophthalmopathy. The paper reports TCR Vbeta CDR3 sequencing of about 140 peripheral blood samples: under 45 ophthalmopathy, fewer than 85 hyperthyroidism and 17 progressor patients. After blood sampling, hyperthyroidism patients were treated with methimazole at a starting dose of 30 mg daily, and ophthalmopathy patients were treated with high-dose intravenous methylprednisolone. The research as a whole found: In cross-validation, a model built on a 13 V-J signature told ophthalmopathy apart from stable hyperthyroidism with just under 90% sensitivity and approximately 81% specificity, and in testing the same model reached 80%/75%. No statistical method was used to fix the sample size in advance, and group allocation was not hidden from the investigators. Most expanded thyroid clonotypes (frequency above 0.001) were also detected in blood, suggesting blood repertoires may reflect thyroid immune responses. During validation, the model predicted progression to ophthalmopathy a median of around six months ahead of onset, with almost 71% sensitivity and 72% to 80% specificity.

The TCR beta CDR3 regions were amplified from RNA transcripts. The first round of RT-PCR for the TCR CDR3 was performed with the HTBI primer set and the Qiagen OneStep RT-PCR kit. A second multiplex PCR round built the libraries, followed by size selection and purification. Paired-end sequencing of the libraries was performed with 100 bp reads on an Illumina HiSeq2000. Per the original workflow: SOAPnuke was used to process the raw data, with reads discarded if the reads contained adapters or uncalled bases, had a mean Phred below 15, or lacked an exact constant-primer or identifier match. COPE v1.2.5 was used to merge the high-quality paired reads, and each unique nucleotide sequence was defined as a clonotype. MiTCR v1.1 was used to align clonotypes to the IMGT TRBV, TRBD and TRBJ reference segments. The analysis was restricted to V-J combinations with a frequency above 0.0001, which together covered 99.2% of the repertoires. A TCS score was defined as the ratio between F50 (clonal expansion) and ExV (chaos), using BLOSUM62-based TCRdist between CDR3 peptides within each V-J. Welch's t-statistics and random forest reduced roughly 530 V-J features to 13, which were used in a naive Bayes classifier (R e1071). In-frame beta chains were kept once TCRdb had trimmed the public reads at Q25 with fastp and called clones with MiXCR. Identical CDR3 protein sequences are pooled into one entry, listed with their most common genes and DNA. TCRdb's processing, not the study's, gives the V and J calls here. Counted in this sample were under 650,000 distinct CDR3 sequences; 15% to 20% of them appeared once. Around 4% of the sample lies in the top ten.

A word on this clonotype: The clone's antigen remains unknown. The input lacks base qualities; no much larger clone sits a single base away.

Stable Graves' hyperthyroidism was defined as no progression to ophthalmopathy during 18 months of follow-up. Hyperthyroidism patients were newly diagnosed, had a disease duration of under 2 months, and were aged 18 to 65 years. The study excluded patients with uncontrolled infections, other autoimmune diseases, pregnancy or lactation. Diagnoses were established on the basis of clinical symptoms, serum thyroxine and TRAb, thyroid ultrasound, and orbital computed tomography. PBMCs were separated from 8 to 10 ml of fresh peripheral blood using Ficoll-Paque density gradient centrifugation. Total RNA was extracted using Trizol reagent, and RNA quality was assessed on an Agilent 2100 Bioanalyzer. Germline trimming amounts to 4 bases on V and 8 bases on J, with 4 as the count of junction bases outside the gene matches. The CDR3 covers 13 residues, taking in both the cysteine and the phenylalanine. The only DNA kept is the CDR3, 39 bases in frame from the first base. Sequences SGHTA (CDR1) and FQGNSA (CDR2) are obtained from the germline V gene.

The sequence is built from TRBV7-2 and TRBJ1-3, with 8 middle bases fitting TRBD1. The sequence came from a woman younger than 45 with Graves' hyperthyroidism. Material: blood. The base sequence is TGTGCCAGCAGCTATACAGGGGGGGACACCATATATTTT. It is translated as CASSYTGGDTIYF.